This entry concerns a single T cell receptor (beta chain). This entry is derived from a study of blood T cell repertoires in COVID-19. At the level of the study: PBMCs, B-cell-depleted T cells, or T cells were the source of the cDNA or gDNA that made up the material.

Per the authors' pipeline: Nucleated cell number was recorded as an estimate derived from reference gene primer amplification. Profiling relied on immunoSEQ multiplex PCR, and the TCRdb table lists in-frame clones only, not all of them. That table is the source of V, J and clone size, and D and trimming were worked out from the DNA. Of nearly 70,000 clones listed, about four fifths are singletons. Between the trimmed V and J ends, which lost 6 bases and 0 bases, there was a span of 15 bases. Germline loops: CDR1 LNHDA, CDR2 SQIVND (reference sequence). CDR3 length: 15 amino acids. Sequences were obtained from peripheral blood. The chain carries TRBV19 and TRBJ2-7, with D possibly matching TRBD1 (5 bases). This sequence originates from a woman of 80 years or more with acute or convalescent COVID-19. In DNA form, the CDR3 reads TGTGCCAGTAGGAAACAGACAGAGAGCTCCTACGAGCAGTACTTC. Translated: CASRKQTESSYEQYF.